This is a list of T cell receptor beta chains from one sample in a study of identical twins. TCRdb ran MiXCR on the 5' RACE reads and lists one entry per CDR3 protein. The sample holds 400,000 to 500,000 distinct CDR3 sequences, approximately 17% seen once. The source material was naive T cells sorted from blood. These receptors were obtained from a man in his fifties in good health. The CDR3 runs from the conserved cysteine through the conserved F or W. The D gene is left open where the match is weak. Clone size is shown for a subset of rows, as once, few, many or a class of expanded clone.

v_gene	d_gene	abundance	j_gene	CDR3nt	CDR3aa
TRBV29-1	-	many	TRBJ1-2	TGCAGCGTACCAATCGGGGGGGGCTACACCTTC	CSVPIGGGYTF
TRBV6-2/TRBV6-3	TRBD1	-	TRBJ2-7	TGTGCCAGCAGCTCTGGACAGGGAGGTTACGAGCAGTACTTC	CASSSGQGGYEQYF
TRBV20-1	-	few	TRBJ1-3	TGCAGTGCTATGGACACGTTCTCTGGAAACACCATATATTTT	CSAMDTFSGNTIYF
TRBV9	-	few	TRBJ2-6	TGTGCCAGCAGCGTAGGTACAGGGAGCTCTGGGGCCAACGTCCTGACTTTC	CASSVGTGSSGANVLTF
TRBV6-1	-	few	TRBJ1-2	TGTGCCAGCAGTGAAAAGACAGACACCTATGGCTACACCTTC	CASSEKTDTYGYTF
TRBV20-1	TRBD1	few	TRBJ1-2	TGCAGTGGAGGGGGCCTGCTTGGCTACACCTTC	CSGGGLLGYTF
TRBV29-1	TRBD1	-	TRBJ2-5	TGCAGCGTTGTCGGCGGGACAGGCCAAGAGACCCAGTACTTC	CSVVGGTGQETQYF
TRBV20-1	-	few	TRBJ2-7	TGCAGTGCTAGAGTAAGGGGGGGGCCCTCCGAGCAGTACTTC	CSARVRGGPSEQYF
TRBV20-1	-	many	TRBJ1-4	TGCAGTGCTAGGGGCAGTGGCGGAGCTAATGAAAAACTGTTTTTT	CSARGSGGANEKLFF
TRBV7-6	TRBD2	many	TRBJ2-3	TGTGCCAGCAGCATCTGGACTAGCGGGGGGGATACGCAGTATTTT	CASSIWTSGGDTQYF
TRBV29-1	-	many	TRBJ2-2	TGCAGCGTTGCCTCTTTGGGGGGTATGGAGCTGTTTTTT	CSVASLGGMELFF
TRBV2	-	many	TRBJ2-3	TGTGCCAGCAGTGAAGAGGTTTTCACAGATACGCAGTATTTT	CASSEEVFTDTQYF
TRBV11-2	-	many	TRBJ1-1	TGTGCCAGCAGCTTAGACAGATCTGAAGCTTTCTTT	CASSLDRSEAFF
TRBV6-2/TRBV6-3	TRBD2	-	TRBJ2-7	TGTGCCAGCACCCGCATCGGACTAGCGGGAGGGCCAGGGTACGAGCAGTACTTC	CASTRIGLAGGPGYEQYF
TRBV4-3	TRBD1	-	TRBJ1-4	TGCGCCAGCAGCCAAGGGGACAGGATGAATGAAAAACTGTTTTTT	CASSQGDRMNEKLFF
TRBV20-1	-	-	TRBJ2-4	TGCAGTGCTAAGGGCGAATCTACGAGTATTCAGTACTTC	CSAKGESTSIQYF
TRBV3-1	-	-	TRBJ2-5	TGTGCCAGCAGCCAAGAGCCAGTACAAGAGACCCAGTACTTC	CASSQEPVQETQYF
TRBV18	-	few	TRBJ1-1	TGTGCCAGCTCACCTGGGGGACCTAACACTGAAGCTTTCTTT	CASSPGGPNTEAFF
TRBV10-3	-	many	TRBJ2-1	TGTGCCATCAGTGTTCTGGGGGGCGCCTACAATGAGCAGTTCTTC	CAISVLGGAYNEQFF
TRBV6-6	-	many	TRBJ2-7	TGTGCCAGCAGTCCCTCCCCCCCCGAGCAGTACTTC	CASSPSPPEQYF
TRBV12-3/TRBV12-4	-	-	TRBJ2-7	TGTGCCAGCAGTCGGGACGTAACTTCCTACGAGCAGTACTTC	CASSRDVTSYEQYF
TRBV4-2	-	many	TRBJ2-3	TGCGCCAGCAGCCAAGTTCTAGGTTCTAGCACAGATACGCAGTATTTT	CASSQVLGSSTDTQYF
TRBV7-6	TRBD1	few	TRBJ2-2	TGTGCCAGCAGCTTGAGGGGACAGGAGAACACCGGGGAGCTGTTTTTT	CASSLRGQENTGELFF
TRBV6-2/TRBV6-3	TRBD2	-	TRBJ2-3	TGTGCCAGCAGTTACTCGACTAGCGGGACCTTCACAGATACGCAGTATTTT	CASSYSTSGTFTDTQYF
TRBV5-1	-	many	TRBJ1-2	TGCGCCAGCAGCCCGGGAGAGGACTATGGCTACACCTTC	CASSPGEDYGYTF
TRBV5-1	-	few	TRBJ2-2	TGCGCCAGCAGCTTGGAAATCCGTAAAAGGAACACCGGGGAGCTGTTTTTT	CASSLEIRKRNTGELFF
TRBV5-6	TRBD1	many	TRBJ2-5	TGTGCCAGCAGCTACGGGACAGGAGAGACCCAGTACTTC	CASSYGTGETQYF
TRBV7-2	TRBD1	many	TRBJ2-1	TGTGCCAGCATCCACCCTGGGACAGACTACAATGAGCAGTTCTTC	CASIHPGTDYNEQFF
TRBV5-1	-	few	TRBJ1-2	TGCGCCAGCAGCTTGTCTGGCAGGGGTGGCTATGGCTACACCTTC	CASSLSGRGGYGYTF
TRBV7-2	TRBD1	few	TRBJ2-7	TGTGCCAGCAGCTTAGGGGGACAGGGCCCCCCCCAGCAGTACTTC	CASSLGGQGPPQQYF
TRBV6-5	TRBD2	-	TRBJ2-2	TGTGCCAGCAGTTACTCGACTAGCGGGGGGGCAACCGGGGAGCTGTTTTTT	CASSYSTSGGATGELFF
TRBV4-3	-	few	TRBJ1-1	TGCGCCAGCAGCCAAGATTTGGACACCGAAGCTTTCTTT	CASSQDLDTEAFF
TRBV20-1	-	few	TRBJ1-1	TGCAGTGCCGGGGGATGGGGGGCGGGTGAAGCTTTCTTT	CSAGGWGAGEAFF
TRBV27	-	few	TRBJ2-7	TGTGCCAGCAGTTTCGGGGACCTTTCCTACGAGCAGTACTTC	CASSFGDLSYEQYF
TRBV6-1	TRBD1	many	TRBJ2-7	TGTGCCAGCAGTCCCATCGGGACAGTCCCCAACGAGCAGTACTTC	CASSPIGTVPNEQYF
TRBV3-1	-	-	TRBJ1-1	TGTGCCAGCAGCCCCCTCCCAGCAAACACTGAAGCTTTCTTT	CASSPLPANTEAFF
TRBV5-1	TRBD1	-	TRBJ2-5	TGCGCCAGCAGCTTAGGGGGCCTAGCCCAGCAAGAGACCCAGTACTTC	CASSLGGLAQQETQYF
TRBV29-1	-	many	TRBJ2-6	TGCAGCGTTGATGGGGGCCCTGGGGCCAACGTCCTGACTTTC	CSVDGGPGANVLTF
TRBV3-1	-	many	TRBJ2-5	TGTGCCAGCAGCCAAGAGGGACATAAAGAGACCCAGTACTTC	CASSQEGHKETQYF
TRBV28	TRBD2	few	TRBJ2-1	TGTGCCAGCAGTTTTCGACTAGCGGGAGGGCGGAGGGATGAGCAGTTCTTC	CASSFRLAGGRRDEQFF
TRBV6-2/TRBV6-3	-	few	TRBJ2-3	TGTGCCAGCAGTTACCGGGGGAGCACAGATACGCAGTATTTT	CASSYRGSTDTQYF
TRBV4-3	TRBD1	few	TRBJ2-7	TGCGCCAGCAGCCAAGATCCGCAGGGGGTATCCTACGAGCAGTACTTC	CASSQDPQGVSYEQYF
TRBV7-9	-	-	TRBJ2-4	TGTGCCAGCAGCTTGAGTGCAGGGGCCAAAAACATTCAGTACTTC	CASSLSAGAKNIQYF
TRBV6-2/TRBV6-3	-	-	TRBJ1-5	TGTGCCAGCAGTTACGGTTCGGTTCAGCCCCAGCATTTT	CASSYGSVQPQHF
TRBV7-9	-	few	TRBJ2-1	TGTGCCAGCAGCTTTACCGGGGTTGAGCAGTTCTTC	CASSFTGVEQFF
TRBV27	TRBD2	-	TRBJ2-3	TGTGCCAGCAGTTTATTAGCGGCGGGAGTGGCAGATACGCAGTATTTT	CASSLLAAGVADTQYF
TRBV4-2	-	-	TRBJ1-5	TGTGCCAGCAGCCAAGGCTTTGTCGGACGAAGCAATCAGCCCCAGCATTTT	CASSQGFVGRSNQPQHF
TRBV4-3	-	-	TRBJ1-1	TGCGCCAGCAGCCATATAGGAGGGTCGAACACTGAAGCTTTCTTT	CASSHIGGSNTEAFF
TRBV5-1	-	-	TRBJ2-7	TGCGCCAGCAGCCCCTCCGGGGGCAGATCTTCCTACGAGCAGTACTTC	CASSPSGGRSSYEQYF
TRBV10-3	TRBD1	few	TRBJ2-7	TGTGCCATCAGTGATAAAGGGACAGGGAAGGAAAACGAGCAGTACTTC	CAISDKGTGKENEQYF
TRBV6-2/TRBV6-3	-	many	TRBJ2-1	TGTGCCAGCAGTTACTCAATCGCGGGACATTCCAATGAGCAGTTCTTC	CASSYSIAGHSNEQFF
TRBV12-3/TRBV12-4	TRBD1	-	TRBJ2-7	TGTGCCAGCAAAATTACCGGACAGGGGCCCTACGAGCAGTACTTC	CASKITGQGPYEQYF